The rows below give T cell receptor beta chains drawn from one sample of a study of T cell responses to AZD1222 COVID-19 vaccine. The assay was immunoSEQ multiplex PCR, and TCRdb's table has in-frame clones only and misses some. The sample yields tens of thousands of clones, over 75% seen once. The material was peripheral blood, obtained 28 days after the second AZD1222 dose. These receptors originate from an adult who received the AZD1222 COVID-19 vaccine. CDR3s include the opening cysteine and the closing phenylalanine or tryptophan. A D gene is named only where the DNA matches it firmly. Size values are once, few and many counts, or a class for expanded clones, and some rows have none.

>TRBV11-2|NA|TRBJ2-2|TRBD2|15
CASSSAGTNTGELFF
TGTGCCAGCAGCTCAGCGGGAACGAACACCGGGGAGCTGTTTTTT
>TRBV3-1/TRBV3-2|NA|TRBJ1-3|NA|14
CASSQIHSGNTIYF
TGTGCCAGCAGTCAGATACACTCTGGAAACACCATATATTTT
>TRBV6-2/TRBV6-3|NA|TRBJ1-5|NA|20
CASSYRVLSSNSYSNQPQHF
TGTGCCAGCAGTTACCGGGTTCTTAGTTCTAACAGCTATAGCAATCAGCCCCAGCATTTT
>TRBV2|NA|TRBJ1-5|NA|16
CASSEIGGQGDQPQHF
TGTGCCAGCAGTGAAATTGGAGGGCAGGGTGATCAGCCCCAGCATTTT
>TRBV19|NA|TRBJ1-5|NA|15
CASSIVPGGHQPQHF
TGTGCCAGTAGTATAGTGCCGGGCGGCCATCAGCCCCAGCATTTT
>TRBV15|NA|TRBJ2-4|NA|14
CATSRGVTKNIQYF
TGTGCCACCAGCAGAGGGGTAACCAAAAACATTCAGTACTTC
>TRBV19|NA|TRBJ2-3|NA|17
CASNNDPGFRPTDTQYF
TGTGCCAGTAACAACGATCCGGGGTTTCGTCCCACAGATACGCAGTATTTT
>TRBV30|few|TRBJ2-7|NA|13
CAWSEEAQREQYF
TGTGCCTGGAGTGAGGAGGCCCAGCGGGAGCAGTACTTC
>TRBV7-8|few|TRBJ2-7|NA|15
CASRPLQGVSYEQYF
TGTGCCAGCAGACCATTACAGGGAGTCTCCTACGAGCAGTACTTC
>TRBV16|NA|TRBJ2-7|TRBD1|17
CASSQGRGVDRVLPEYF
TGTGCCAGCAGCCAAGGTCGGGGTGTGGACAGGGTCCTACCGGAGTACTTC
>TRBV18|NA|TRBJ1-2|TRBD1|18
CASSLQGVDGTLWLGYTF
TGTGCCAGCTCACTGCAGGGGGTGGATGGAACCCTATGGTTGGGCTACACCTTC
>TRBV11-2|once|TRBJ1-1|TRBD1|16
CASSSIPGQGNTEAFF
TGTGCCAGCAGCTCCATCCCTGGACAGGGGAACACTGAAGCTTTCTTT
>TRBV7-2|NA|TRBJ1-6|TRBD1|18
CASSLLPSQGYLAAPLHF
TGTGCCAGCAGCTTACTCCCTTCACAGGGGTATTTGGCGGCACCCCTCCACTTT
>TRBV30|NA|TRBJ1-2|NA|14
CAWHWGTANYGYTF
TGTGCCTGGCACTGGGGAACTGCTAACTATGGCTACACCTTC
>TRBV3-1/TRBV3-2|NA|TRBJ2-7|TRBD2|20
CASSQDRSRGGRIHRYEQYF
TGTGCCAGCAGCCAAGATCGATCGCGGGGGGGCCGAATACATCGGTACGAGCAGTACTTC
>TRBV28|NA|TRBJ2-7|TRBD2|14
CASTPPGLAGVKYF
TGTGCCAGCACCCCACCGGGACTAGCGGGAGTTAAGTACTTC
>TRBV11-2|NA|TRBJ1-1|TRBD1|17
CASSFRGRTGSDTEAFF
TGTGCCAGCAGCTTCAGGGGCCGGACAGGGAGTGACACTGAAGCTTTCTTT
>TRBV10-3|NA|TRBJ1-4|NA|16
CAISESQGGINEKLFF
TGTGCCATCAGTGAGAGCCAGGGTGGGATAAATGAAAAACTGTTTTTT
>TRBV18|NA|TRBJ1-2|NA|17
CASSPQGLSGMVHGYTF
TGTGCCAGCTCACCCCAAGGTCTTAGCGGGATGGTTCATGGCTACACCTTC
>TRBV20-1|NA|TRBJ1-6|NA|13
CSASTAADSPLHF
TGCAGTGCTAGTACGGCCGCAGATTCACCCCTCCACTTT
>TRBV2|NA|TRBJ1-1|NA|13
CASSESWEHEAFF
TGTGCCAGCAGTGAGAGTTGGGAGCATGAAGCTTTCTTT
>TRBV19|NA|TRBJ1-1|NA|13
CASIGHSGTEAFF
TGTGCCAGTATCGGACACAGCGGGACTGAAGCTTTCTTT
>TRBV15|NA|TRBJ2-3|NA|14
CATSRGGGTDTQYF
TGTGCCACCAGCAGAGGAGGGGGCACAGATACGCAGTATTTT
>TRBV18|NA|TRBJ1-3|TRBD1|16
CASSPGQVNSGNTIYF
TGTGCCAGCTCGCCGGGACAGGTCAACTCTGGAAACACCATATATTTT
>TRBV6-1|NA|TRBJ1-4|TRBD1|15
CASSDAGGTAEKLFF
TGTGCCAGCAGTGATGCCGGAGGGACAGCTGAAAAACTGTTTTTT
>TRBV2|NA|TRBJ1-3|NA|15
CASSDEREPGNTIYF
TGTGCCAGCAGTGACGAGAGGGAACCTGGAAACACCATATATTTT
>TRBV7-6|NA|TRBJ2-7|NA|15
CASSLTPGGSYEQYF
TGTGCCAGCAGCCTCACCCCCGGGGGTAGTTACGAGCAGTACTTC
>TRBV10-2|NA|TRBJ1-2|NA|15
CASSESWSANYGYTF
TGCGCCAGCAGTGAGTCGTGGTCAGCTAACTATGGCTACACCTTC
>TRBV27|NA|TRBJ2-6|NA|18
CASSFIRAFSSGANVLTF
TGTGCCAGCAGTTTCATCAGGGCCTTTAGCTCTGGGGCCAACGTCCTGACTTTC
>TRBV5-1|NA|TRBJ2-3|NA|14
CASSWGPRTDTQYF
TGCGCCAGCAGCTGGGGACCTAGGACAGATACGCAGTATTTT
>TRBV28|NA|TRBJ1-1|NA|10
CASLGVEAFF
TGTGCCAGCCTGGGGGTAGAAGCTTTCTTT
>TRBV7-8|NA|TRBJ1-1|NA|13
CASSLSRSTEAFF
TGTGCCAGCAGCTTAAGCCGATCCACTGAAGCTTTCTTT
>TRBV18|NA|TRBJ1-1|TRBD1|15
CASSPAMTGITEAFF
TGTGCCAGCTCACCCGCTATGACAGGGATTACTGAAGCTTTCTTT
>TRBV7-3|NA|TRBJ1-2|NA|13
CASSLNPTDGYTF
TGTGCCAGCAGCTTAAATCCCACAGATGGCTACACCTTC
>TRBV6-4|NA|TRBJ2-3|NA|13
CASSDLPGDTQYF
TGTGCCAGCAGTGACCTCCCCGGAGATACGCAGTATTTT
>TRBV7-8|NA|TRBJ1-2|NA|14
CASSPGGAYYGYTF
TGTGCCAGCAGCCCCGGAGGGGCGTACTATGGCTACACCTTC
>TRBV9|NA|TRBJ2-5|TRBD2|16
CASSVWAGASQETQYF
TGTGCCAGCAGCGTATGGGCGGGAGCTTCCCAAGAGACCCAGTACTTC
>TRBV27|NA|TRBJ1-6|NA|18
CASSLSGGGISYNSPLHF
TGTGCCAGCAGTTTAAGCGGGGGGGGAATCTCCTATAATTCACCCCTCCACTTT
>TRBV6-5|few|TRBJ1-1|NA|14
CASSYSGGSTEAFF
TGTGCCAGCAGTTACTCAGGGGGGAGCACTGAAGCTTTCTTT
>TRBV3-1/TRBV3-2|NA|TRBJ2-1|NA|15
CASSLSSESYNEQFF
TGTGCCAGCAGCCTATCTAGCGAATCCTACAATGAGCAGTTCTTC
>TRBV30|NA|TRBJ1-3|NA|12
CAWTLSGNTIYF
TGTGCCTGGACGCTCTCTGGAAACACCATATATTTT
>TRBV30|NA|TRBJ2-7|TRBD1|16
CAWSVQGGRFSYEQYF
TGTGCCTGGAGTGTACAGGGGGGACGCTTCTCCTACGAGCAGTACTTC